The 17 T cell receptor beta chains below all came from one sample that was sequenced in a study of radiation and T cells in renal cell carcinoma (dated by TCRdb to the early 2020s). Per the publication, the time point label means: blood 2 weeks post-SBRT. The treatment or condition label of this sample denotes: 15 Gy SBRT to primary tumor, nephrectomy 4 weeks later. Receptors were amplified or captured by the immunoSEQ multiplex PCR assay. The source is immuneACCESS, and TCRdb retained only in-frame sequences with V and J called. Part of the clones is not carried over; for the studies checked, unresolved V genes explain less than half of this, and the remainder is unexplained. Within this sample are some 120,000 clones, with about 81% of them counted one time only. The biggest ten clones account for approximately 2% of the sample. This material consisted of blood, taken from a patient whose treatment included radiotherapy and nephrectomy. The receptors shown here come from a woman in her sixties or seventies with renal cell carcinoma.

This rearrangement joins TRBV28 to TRBJ2-1; D may be TRBD1 (5 bases). The germline V and J ends were trimmed by 5 bases and 1 base, with 21 bases remaining between them. The CDR3 is 18 residues long. Looked up from germline, CDR1 is MDHEN and CDR2 is SYDVKM. CDR3 bases: TGTGCCAGCAGTCCGGATTACGATCAGGGTATTTCCTACAATGAGCAGTTCTTC. This codes for CASSPDYDQGISYNEQFF.

This rearrangement joins TRBV7-6 to TRBJ1-1, with D possibly TRBD1 on 5 matching bases. There are 17 residues in the CDR3. Germline V CDR1 and CDR2: SGHVS, FNYEAQ. V lost 0 bases, J lost 3 bases, and 17 bases lay in between. The CDR3 loop is CASSLAIGPGGHTEAFF. DNA of the CDR3: TGTGCCAGCAGCTTAGCAATTGGGCCGGGGGGTCACACTGAAGCTTTCTTT.

The chain has TRBV7-2 and TRBJ1-4; 7 nucleotides line up with TRBD1. V was pared by 4 bases and J by 4 bases, with 15 bases of the junction left unmatched. CDR1 is SGHTA, CDR2 FQGNSA, per germline. The CDR3 has 18 residues. The CDR3 nucleotides read TGTGCCAGCAGCTCCCCCCGACAGGGAGGGGAAATTAATGAAAAACTGTTTTTT. Its translation is CASSSPRQGGEINEKLFF.

The genes are TRBV2 and TRBJ1-2; 8 positions match TRBD1. With 7 bases clipped from V and 2 bases from J, the junction kept 9 bases outside the gene matches. The CDR3 is made up of 15 amino acids. Germline assignment: CDR1 SNHLY and CDR2 FYNNEI. CDR3 in DNA: TGTGCCAGCACCGCCAGGGACAGGTCGAACTATGGCTACACCTTC. This sequence encodes CASTARDRSNYGYTF.

The V call is TRBV27, the J call TRBJ2-1, with 7 bases that match TRBD2. The CDR3 length is 13 residues. CDR1 MNHEY and CDR2 SMNVEV come from the germline V gene (reference sequence). The junction had 3 bases not matched to a gene; V was cut back by 7 bases and J by 3 bases. CDR3 sequence (DNA): TGTGCCAGCACCTGGGGGGGCTACAATGAGCAGTTCTTC. The encoded protein is CASTWGGYNEQFF.

A single count supports this clone. The J gene is TRBJ1-1, the V gene TRBV28; D call uncertain. This CDR3 is built from 16 residues. Trimming stripped 2 bases from V and 1 base from J, with 14 bases between. Germline V gives CDR1 MDHEN, CDR2 SYDVKM. DNA of the CDR3: TGTGCCAGCAGTTTAAACCCCCAAGGGCCGAACACTGAAGCTTTCTTT. It yields the protein CASSLNPQGPNTEAFF.

V usage is TRBV2 and J usage is TRBJ1-4; unclear D gene. CDR1 and CDR2 from the germline V gene are SNHLY and FYNNEI. The CDR3 totals 13 residues. The V gene lost 5 bases and the J gene lost 2 bases, with 6 bases spanning the gap. CDR3 nucleotides: TGTGCCAGCAGTCCCGATACTAATGAAAAACTGTTTTTT. Protein sequence: CASSPDTNEKLFF. Complete variable domain (other parts from reference TRBV2 and TRBJ1-4): EPEVTQTPSHQVTQMGQEVILRCVPISNHLYFYWYRQILGQKVEFLVSFYNNEISEKSEIFDDQFSVERPDGSNFTLKIRSTKLEDSAMYFCASSPDTNEKLFFGSGTQLSVL.

This clone was detected only once. This rearrangement joins TRBV6-5 to TRBJ2-5; the D is unclear. The V end lost 5 bases, the J end lost 2 bases, and 3 bases lay between the germline ends. The germline V gene encodes CDR1 MNHEY and CDR2 SVGAGI. The CDR3 length is 11 residues. The CDR3 is CASSAQETQYF. CDR3 DNA: TGTGCCAGCAGTGCGCAAGAGACCCAGTACTTC.

The chain links TRBV10-3 to TRBJ1-4; D might be TRBD1 (6 bases). V shed 0 bases and J shed 4 bases, with 9 bases lying between them. This CDR3 has 15 residues. CDR1 and CDR2 (germline): ENHRY, SYGVKD. The CDR3 coding sequence is TGTGCCATCAGTGAGTCGACACAGGGTAATGAAAAACTGTTTTTT. Translation: CAISESTQGNEKLFF.

The genes are TRBV9 and TRBJ2-1, with 9 bases that match TRBD2. The CDR3 loop spans 18 amino acids. The germline V gene has CDR1 SGDLS and CDR2 YYNGEE. With 0 bases clipped from V and 7 bases from J, the junction kept 14 bases outside the gene matches. The CDR3 reads CASSVEPRSGSFRNEQFF. The DNA for the CDR3 is TGTGCCAGCAGCGTAGAGCCCCGTAGCGGGAGCTTCCGGAATGAGCAGTTCTTC. Variable domain in full (rest from reference TRBV9 and TRBJ2-1): DSGVTQTPKHLITATGQRVTLRCSPRSGDLSVYWYQQSLDQGLQFLIQYYNGEERAKGNILERFSAQQFPDLHSELNLSSLELGDSALYFCASSVEPRSGSFRNEQFFGPGTRLTVL.

The chain combines TRBV5-1 with TRBJ2-7, with 9 positions matching TRBD1. This CDR3 has 13 residues. Germline lookup yields CDR1 SGHRS and CDR2 YFSETQ. With 4 bases clipped from V and 5 bases from J, the junction kept 4 bases outside the gene matches. The CDR3 reads CASSQGQGDEQYF. The CDR3 region has the DNA TGCGCCAGCAGCCAGGGACAGGGAGACGAGCAGTACTTC.

V usage is TRBV4-3 and J usage is TRBJ2-6; possibly TRBD2 for D (5 bases). The CDR3 has 15 amino acids. Germline loops: CDR1 LGHNA, CDR2 YSLEER. The germline V and J ends were trimmed by 1 base and 4 bases, with 8 bases remaining between them. CDR3 DNA sequence: TGCGCCAGCAGCCAAGCCGGGGTAGGGGCCAACGTCCTGACTTTC. It codes for CASSQAGVGANVLTF.

The gene calls are TRBV27 and TRBJ2-5; tentative D call: TRBD2 (6 bases). The CDR3 runs 14 residues. Trimming pared 4 bases from V and 0 bases from J, leaving 9 bases between. Germline CDR1 is MNHEY and CDR2 is SMNVEV (reference sequence). Written as DNA, the CDR3 is TGTGCCAGCAGTTGGTCGGGGGACCAAGAGACCCAGTACTTC. Residues: CASSWSGDQETQYF.

The chain employs TRBV6-4 and TRBJ2-3, with D perhaps TRBD1 (6 bases). Germline assignment: CDR1 MRHNA and CDR2 SNTAGT. The CDR3 sequence is 13 residues long. Trimming stripped 6 bases from V and 3 bases from J, with 10 bases between. The CDR3 DNA follows: TGTGCCAGCAGACAGACAGGAACAGATACGCAGTATTTT. This codes for CASRQTGTDTQYF.

The J gene is TRBJ2-7, the V gene TRBV27; TRBD1 matches 10 bases. The trim removed 6 bases at V and 3 bases at J, leaving 2 bases unmatched. Looked up from germline, CDR1 is MNHEY and CDR2 is SMNVEV (reference sequence). This CDR3 is 13 amino acids long. Here the CDR3 reads CASRGQGSYEQYF. CDR3 DNA sequence: TGTGCCAGCAGGGGACAGGGGAGCTACGAGCAGTACTTC.

The J gene is TRBJ2-1, the V gene TRBV2; 11 bases agree with TRBD2. Germline CDR1 and CDR2: SNHLY and FYNNEI. J was trimmed by 8 bases and V by 3 bases; bases with no gene match: 9. This CDR3 is 16 amino acids long. CDR3 coding DNA: TGTGCCAGCAGTGATCACCTAGCGGGGGGCCTGGATGAGCAGTTCTTC. Translated: CASSDHLAGGLDEQFF.

The chain employs TRBV7-9 and TRBJ2-2; 7 nucleotides align to TRBD1. Germline lookup yields CDR1 SEHNR and CDR2 FQNEAQ (reference sequence). There are 15 residues in the CDR3. Trimming removed 5 bases from V and 2 bases from J; junction bases left unmatched: 5. Here the CDR3 reads CASSRTGPNTGELFF. CDR3 DNA sequence: TGTGCCAGCAGCAGGACAGGACCCAACACCGGGGAGCTGTTTTTT. Full variable domain (missing parts from reference TRBV7-9 and TRBJ2-2): DTGVSQNPRHKITKRGQNVTFRCDPISEHNRLYWYRQTLGQGPEFLTYFQNEAQLEKSRLLSDRFSAERPKGSFSTLEIQRTEQGDSAMYLCASSRTGPNTGELFFGEGSRLTVL.